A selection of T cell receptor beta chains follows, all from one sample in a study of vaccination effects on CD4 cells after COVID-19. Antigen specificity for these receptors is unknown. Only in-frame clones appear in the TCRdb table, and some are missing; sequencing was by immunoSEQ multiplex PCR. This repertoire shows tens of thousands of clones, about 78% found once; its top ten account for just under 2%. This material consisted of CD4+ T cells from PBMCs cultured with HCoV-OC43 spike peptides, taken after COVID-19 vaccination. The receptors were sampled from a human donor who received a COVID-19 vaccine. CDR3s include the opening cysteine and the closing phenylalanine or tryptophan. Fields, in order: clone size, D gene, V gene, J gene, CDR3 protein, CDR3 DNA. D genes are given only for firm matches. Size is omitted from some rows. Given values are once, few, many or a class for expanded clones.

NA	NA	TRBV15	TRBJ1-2	CATSRALDSYGYTF	TGTGCCACCAGCAGAGCCCTCGACAGCTATGGCTACACCTTC
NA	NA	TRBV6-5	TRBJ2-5	CASSITGLGQETQYF	TGTGCCAGCAGCATCACGGGACTGGGGCAAGAGACCCAGTACTTC
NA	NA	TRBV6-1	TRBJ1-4	CASSEAMPGEKLFF	TGTGCCAGCAGTGAAGCGATGCCCGGTGAAAAACTGTTTTTT
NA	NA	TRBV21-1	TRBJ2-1	CASSPQGLAGGPWNEQFF	TGTGCCAGCAGCCCCCAGGGACTAGCGGGGGGGCCTTGGAATGAGCAGTTCTTC
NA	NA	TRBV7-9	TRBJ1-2	CASSLVAHNGYTF	TGTGCCAGCAGCTTAGTAGCCCACAATGGCTACACCTTC
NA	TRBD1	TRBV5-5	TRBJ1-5	CASRQGSNQPQHF	TGTGCCAGCAGACAGGGGAGCAATCAGCCCCAGCATTTT
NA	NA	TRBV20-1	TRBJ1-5	CSASREAGNQPQHF	TGCAGTGCTAGTCGTGAGGCCGGAAATCAGCCCCAGCATTTT
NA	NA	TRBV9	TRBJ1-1	CASSVNLLNTEAFF	TGTGCCAGCAGCGTGAATCTTCTGAACACTGAAGCTTTCTTT
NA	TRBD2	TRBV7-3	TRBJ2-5	CASSLLGGGLGETQYF	TGTGCCAGCAGCTTACTCGGCGGGGGGCTAGGGGAGACCCAGTACTTC
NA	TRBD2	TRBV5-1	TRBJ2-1	CASSLVGGRVSIGHNEQFF	TGCGCCAGCAGCTTGGTCGGTGGGAGGGTTAGCATAGGCCACAATGAGCAGTTCTTC
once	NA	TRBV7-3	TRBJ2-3	CASSLLADTDTQYF	TGTGCCAGCAGCTTATTAGCGGACACAGATACGCAGTATTTT
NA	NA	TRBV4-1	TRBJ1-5	CASGLGVSQPQHF	TGCGCCAGCGGATTGGGGGTCAGCCAGCCCCAGCATTTT
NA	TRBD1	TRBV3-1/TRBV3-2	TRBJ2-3	CASSQGSDRGPSDTQYF	TGTGCCAGCAGCCAAGGCTCGGACAGGGGGCCCTCAGATACGCAGTATTTT
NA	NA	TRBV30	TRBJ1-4	CAWTDTNKEKLFF	TGTGCCTGGACGGACACAAACAAAGAAAAACTGTTTTTT
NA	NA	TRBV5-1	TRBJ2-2	CASSLYRVTDTGELFF	TGCGCCAGCAGCTTATACAGGGTAACCGACACCGGGGAGCTGTTTTTT
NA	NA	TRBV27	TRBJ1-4	CASSLRRDGGKLFF	TGTGCCAGCAGTCTTAGGCGGGACGGTGGAAAACTGTTTTTT
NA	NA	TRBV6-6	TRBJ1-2	CASRSSTDWGAYGYTF	TGTGCCAGCAGATCGTCGACCGACTGGGGAGCCTATGGCTACACCTTC
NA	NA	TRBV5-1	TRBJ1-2	CASSLLRGNYGYTF	TGCGCCAGCAGCTTGCTCAGGGGAAACTATGGCTACACCTTC
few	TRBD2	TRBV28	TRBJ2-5	CASSLTSGGQETQYF	TGTGCCAGCAGTTTAACTAGCGGGGGGCAAGAGACCCAGTACTTC
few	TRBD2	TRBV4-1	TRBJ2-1	CASSQVRVAGQDYNEQFF	TGCGCCAGCAGCCAAGTGAGGGTAGCGGGGCAGGACTACAATGAGCAGTTCTTC
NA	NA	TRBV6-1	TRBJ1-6	CASSESGLNSPLHF	TGTGCCAGCAGTGAAAGCGGGCTAAATTCACCCCTCCACTTT
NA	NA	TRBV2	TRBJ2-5	CASSEALRRQASYF	TGTGCCAGCAGTGAAGCGCTTCGGAGACAGGCGTCCTACTTC
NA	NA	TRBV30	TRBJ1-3	CAWSVLMAGSGNTIYF	TGTGCCTGGAGTGTACTAATGGCAGGGTCTGGAAACACCATATATTTT
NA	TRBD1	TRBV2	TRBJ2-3	CASSGRQGAPDTQYF	TGTGCCAGCAGTGGTCGACAGGGGGCCCCAGATACGCAGTATTTT
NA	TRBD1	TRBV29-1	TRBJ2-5	CSVEGQGETQYF	TGCAGCGTTGAAGGACAGGGCGAGACCCAGTACTTC
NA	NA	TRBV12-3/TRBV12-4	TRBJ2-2	CASSRRGELFF	TGTGCCAGCTCCCGCCGAGGGGAGCTGTTTTTT
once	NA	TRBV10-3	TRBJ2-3	CAISDRAGTDTQYF	TGTGCCATCAGTGATCGGGCGGGCACAGATACGCAGTATTTT
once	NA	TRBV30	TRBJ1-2	CAWSVSGRYYGYTF	TGTGCCTGGAGTGTAAGTGGACGTTATTATGGCTACACCTTC
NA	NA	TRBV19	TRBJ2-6	CASSIKSKGAGANVLTF	TGTGCCAGTAGTATAAAATCCAAGGGAGCTGGGGCCAACGTCCTGACTTTC
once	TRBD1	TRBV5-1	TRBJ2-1	CASSLTGTGGNEQFF	TGCGCCAGCAGCTTGACCGGGACAGGGGGAAATGAGCAGTTCTTC
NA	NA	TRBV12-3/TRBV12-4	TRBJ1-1	CASRGTGNTEAFF	TGTGCCAGCAGAGGGACGGGGAACACTGAAGCTTTCTTT
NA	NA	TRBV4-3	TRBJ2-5	CASSQDSRGGVETQYF	TGCGCCAGCAGCCAAGATTCCAGGGGCGGGGTAGAGACCCAGTACTTC
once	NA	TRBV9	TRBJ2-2	CASSSRDSGELFF	TGTGCCAGCAGCTCCAGGGATTCCGGGGAGCTGTTTTTT
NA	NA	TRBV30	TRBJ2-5	CAWSVGLAAETQYF	TGTGCCTGGAGTGTCGGACTGGCGGCCGAGACCCAGTACTTC
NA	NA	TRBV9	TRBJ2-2	CASSPLGSDTGELFF	TGTGCCAGCAGCCCGCTGGGCTCTGATACCGGGGAGCTGTTTTTT
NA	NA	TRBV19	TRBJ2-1	CASSVLGYNEQFF	TGTGCCAGTTCAGTCTTGGGGTACAATGAGCAGTTCTTC
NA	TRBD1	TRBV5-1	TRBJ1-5	CASSATGYNQPQHF	TGCGCCAGCAGCGCGACAGGGTACAATCAGCCCCAGCATTTT
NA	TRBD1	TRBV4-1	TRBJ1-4	CASSRIQGRANEKLFF	TGCGCCAGCAGCCGAATACAGGGGCGCGCTAATGAAAAACTGTTTTTT
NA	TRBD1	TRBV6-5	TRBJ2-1	CASSLGQGASDEQFF	TGTGCCAGCAGTTTAGGGCAGGGGGCGTCGGATGAGCAGTTCTTC
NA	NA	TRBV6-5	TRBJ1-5	CASSYSGGSNQPQHF	TGTGCCAGCAGTTACTCTGGGGGTAGCAATCAGCCCCAGCATTTT
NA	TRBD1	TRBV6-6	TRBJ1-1	CASGTTGESQGAFF	TGTGCCAGCGGCACGACAGGGGAATCTCAGGGAGCTTTCTTT
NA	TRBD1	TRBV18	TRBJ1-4	CASSPGQVEKLFF	TGTGCCAGCTCACCTGGACAGGTGGAAAAACTGTTTTTT
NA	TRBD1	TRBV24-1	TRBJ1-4	CATSDPGQDEKLFF	TGTGCCACCAGTGACCCCGGACAGGATGAAAAACTGTTTTTT
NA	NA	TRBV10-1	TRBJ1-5	CASSEVLDQPQHF	TGCGCCAGCAGTGAGGTCCTCGATCAGCCCCAGCATTTT
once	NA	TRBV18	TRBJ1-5	CASSPGKGNQPQHF	TGTGCCAGCTCACCAGGGAAGGGCAATCAGCCCCAGCATTTT
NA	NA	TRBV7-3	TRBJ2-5	CASSLGSGLGGTQYF	TGTGCCAGCAGCTTAGGGTCAGGGCTCGGCGGGACCCAGTACTTC
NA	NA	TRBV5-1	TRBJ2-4	CASSLVPSQNIQYF	TGCGCCAGCAGCTTGGTTCCTAGTCAAAACATTCAGTACTTC
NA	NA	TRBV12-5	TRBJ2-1	CASGNQGNKVGQFF	TGTGCTAGTGGTAACCAGGGAAACAAGGTAGGGCAGTTCTTC